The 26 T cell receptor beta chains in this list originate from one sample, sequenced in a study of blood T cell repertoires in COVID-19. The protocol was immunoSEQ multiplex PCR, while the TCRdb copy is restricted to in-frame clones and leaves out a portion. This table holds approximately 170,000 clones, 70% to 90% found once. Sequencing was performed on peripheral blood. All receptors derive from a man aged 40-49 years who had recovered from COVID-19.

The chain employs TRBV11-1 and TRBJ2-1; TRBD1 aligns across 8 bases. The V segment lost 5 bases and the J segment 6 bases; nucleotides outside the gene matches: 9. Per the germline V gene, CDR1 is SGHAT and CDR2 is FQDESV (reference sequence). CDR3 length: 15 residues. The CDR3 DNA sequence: TGTGCCAGCAGCCGTAACAGGGGGTCGGGCAATGAGCAGTTCTTC. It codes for CASSRNRGSGNEQFF.

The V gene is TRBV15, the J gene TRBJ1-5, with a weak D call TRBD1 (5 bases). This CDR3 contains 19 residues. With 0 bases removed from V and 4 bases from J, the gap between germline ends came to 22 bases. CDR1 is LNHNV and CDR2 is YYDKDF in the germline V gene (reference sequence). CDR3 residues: CATSRDWGPVTVINQPQHF. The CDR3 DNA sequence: TGTGCCACCAGCAGAGATTGGGGCCCGGTAACAGTGATTAATCAGCCCCAGCATTTT.

CDR3 nucleotide sequence: TGTGCCAGCAGCAGGGACAACCAAGAGACCCAGTACTTC. Its translation: CASSRDNQETQYF. The V call is TRBV9, the J call TRBJ2-5; tentatively, D is TRBD1 (6 bases). From germline, CDR1 is SGDLS and CDR2 YYNGEE. V gave up 4 bases and J gave up 0 bases, with 7 bases separating them. The CDR3 contains 13 residues. Full variable domain (missing parts from reference TRBV9 and TRBJ2-5): DSGVTQTPKHLITATGQRVTLRCSPRSGDLSVYWYQQSLDQGLQFLIQYYNGEERAKGNILERFSAQQFPDLHSELNLSSLELGDSALYFCASSRDNQETQYFGPGTRLLVL.

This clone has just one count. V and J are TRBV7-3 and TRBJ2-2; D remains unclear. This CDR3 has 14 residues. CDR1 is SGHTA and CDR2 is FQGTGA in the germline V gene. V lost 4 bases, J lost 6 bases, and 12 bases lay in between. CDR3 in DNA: TGTGCCAGCAGCTCCTCACACGCCTCCGGGGAGCTGTTTTTT. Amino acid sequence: CASSSSHASGELFF.

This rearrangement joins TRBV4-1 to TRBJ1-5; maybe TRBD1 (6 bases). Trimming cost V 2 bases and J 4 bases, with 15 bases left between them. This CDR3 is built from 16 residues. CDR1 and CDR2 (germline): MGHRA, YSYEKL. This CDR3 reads CASSQTDRRTNQPQHF. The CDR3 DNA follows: TGCGCCAGCAGCCAAACCGACAGGCGGACAAATCAGCCCCAGCATTTT.

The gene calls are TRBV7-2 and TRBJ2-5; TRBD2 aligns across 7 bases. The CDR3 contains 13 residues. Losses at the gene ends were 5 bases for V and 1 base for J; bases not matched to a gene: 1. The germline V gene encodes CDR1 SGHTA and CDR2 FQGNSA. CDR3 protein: CASSGGVQETQYF. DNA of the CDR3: TGTGCCAGCAGCGGGGGGGTCCAAGAGACCCAGTACTTC.

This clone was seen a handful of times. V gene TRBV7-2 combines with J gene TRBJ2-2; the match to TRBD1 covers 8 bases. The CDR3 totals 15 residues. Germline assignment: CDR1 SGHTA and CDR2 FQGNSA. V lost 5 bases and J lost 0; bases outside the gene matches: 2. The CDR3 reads CASSSRGPNTGELFF. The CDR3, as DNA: TGTGCCAGCAGCAGCAGGGGGCCGAACACCGGGGAGCTGTTTTTT.

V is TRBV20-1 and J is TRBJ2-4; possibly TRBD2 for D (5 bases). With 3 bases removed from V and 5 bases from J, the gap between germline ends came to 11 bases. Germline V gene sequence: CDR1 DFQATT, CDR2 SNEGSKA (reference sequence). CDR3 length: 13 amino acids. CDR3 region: CSASPSFENIQYF. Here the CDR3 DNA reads TGCAGTGCTAGTCCTAGCTTTGAAAACATTCAGTACTTC.

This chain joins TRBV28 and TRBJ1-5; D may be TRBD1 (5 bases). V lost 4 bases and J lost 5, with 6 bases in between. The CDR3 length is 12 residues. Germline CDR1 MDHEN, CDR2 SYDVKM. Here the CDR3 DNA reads TGTGCCAGCAGTTCAGGGTATCAGCCCCAGCATTTT. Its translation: CASSSGYQPQHF.

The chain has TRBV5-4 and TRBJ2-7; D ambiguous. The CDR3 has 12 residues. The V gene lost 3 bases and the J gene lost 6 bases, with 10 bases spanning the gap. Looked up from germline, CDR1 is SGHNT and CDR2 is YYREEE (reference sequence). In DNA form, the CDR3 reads TGTGCCAGCAGCTATGGCTCAGGCGAGCAGTACTTC. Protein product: CASSYGSGEQYF.

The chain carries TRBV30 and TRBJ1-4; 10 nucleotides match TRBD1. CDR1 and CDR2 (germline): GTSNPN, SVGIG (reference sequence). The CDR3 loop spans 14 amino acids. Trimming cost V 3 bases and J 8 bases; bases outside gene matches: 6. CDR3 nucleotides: TGTGCCTGGAGAGACAGGGGGCTTTTGGAAAAACTGTTTTTT. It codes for CAWRDRGLLEKLFF. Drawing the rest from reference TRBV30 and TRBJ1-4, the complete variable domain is SQTIHQWPATLVQPVGSPLSLECTVEGTSNPNLYWYRQAAGRGLQLLFYSVGIGQISSEVPQNLSASRPQDRQFILSSKKLLLSDSGFYLCAWRDRGLLEKLFFGSGTQLSVL.

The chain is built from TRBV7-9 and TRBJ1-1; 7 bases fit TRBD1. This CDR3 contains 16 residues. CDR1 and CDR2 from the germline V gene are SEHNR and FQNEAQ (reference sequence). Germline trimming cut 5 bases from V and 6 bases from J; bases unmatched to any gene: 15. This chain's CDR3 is CASSIRDSINSAEAFF. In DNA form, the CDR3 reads TGTGCCAGCAGCATCCGGGACAGTATAAATTCCGCTGAAGCTTTCTTT.

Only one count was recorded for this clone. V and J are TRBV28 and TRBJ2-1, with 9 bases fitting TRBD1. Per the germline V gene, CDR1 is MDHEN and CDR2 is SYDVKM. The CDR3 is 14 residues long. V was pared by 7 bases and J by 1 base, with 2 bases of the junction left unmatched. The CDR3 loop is CASKGTGSYNEQFF. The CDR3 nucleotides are TGTGCCAGCAAGGGGACAGGGTCCTACAATGAGCAGTTCTTC. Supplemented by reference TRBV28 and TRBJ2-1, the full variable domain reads DVKVTQSSRYLVKRTGEKVFLECVQDMDHENMFWYRQDPGLGLRLIYFSYDVKMKEKGDIPEGYSVSREKKERFSLILESASTNQTSMYLCASKGTGSYNEQFFGPGTRLTVL.

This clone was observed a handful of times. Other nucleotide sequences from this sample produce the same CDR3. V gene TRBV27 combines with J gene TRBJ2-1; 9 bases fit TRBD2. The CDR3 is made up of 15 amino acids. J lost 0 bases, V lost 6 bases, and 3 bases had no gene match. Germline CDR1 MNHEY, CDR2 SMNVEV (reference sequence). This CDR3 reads CASSLSGSSYNEQFF. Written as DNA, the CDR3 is TGTGCCAGCAGCCTTAGCGGGAGCTCCTACAATGAGCAGTTCTTC.

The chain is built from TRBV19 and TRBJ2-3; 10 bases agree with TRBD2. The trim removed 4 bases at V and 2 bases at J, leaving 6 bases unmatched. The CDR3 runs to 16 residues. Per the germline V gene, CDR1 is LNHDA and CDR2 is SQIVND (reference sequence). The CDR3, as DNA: TGTGCCAGTAGTAGAAAGCGGGGGGGCCTCACAGATACGCAGTATTTT. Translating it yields CASSRKRGGLTDTQYF.

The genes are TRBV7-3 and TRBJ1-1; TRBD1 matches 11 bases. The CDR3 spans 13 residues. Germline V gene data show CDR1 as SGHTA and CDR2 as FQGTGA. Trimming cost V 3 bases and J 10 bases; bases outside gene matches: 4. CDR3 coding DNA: TGTGCCAGCAGCTTGGACAGGGGGCGCGGAGCTTTCTTT. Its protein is CASSLDRGRGAFF.

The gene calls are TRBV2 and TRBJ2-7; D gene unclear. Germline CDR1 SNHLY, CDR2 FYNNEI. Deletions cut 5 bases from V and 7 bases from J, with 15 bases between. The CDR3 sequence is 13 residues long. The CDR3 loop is CASSTIATREQYF. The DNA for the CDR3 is TGTGCCAGCAGTACTATCGCCACGAGGGAGCAGTACTTC.

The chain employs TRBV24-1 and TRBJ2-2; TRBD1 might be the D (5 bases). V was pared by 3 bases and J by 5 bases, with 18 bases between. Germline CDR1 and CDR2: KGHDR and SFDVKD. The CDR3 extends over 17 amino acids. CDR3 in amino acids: CATSDQGAGGGTGELFF. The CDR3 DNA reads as TGTGCCACCAGTGATCAAGGGGCAGGCGGTGGAACCGGGGAGCTGTTTTTT.

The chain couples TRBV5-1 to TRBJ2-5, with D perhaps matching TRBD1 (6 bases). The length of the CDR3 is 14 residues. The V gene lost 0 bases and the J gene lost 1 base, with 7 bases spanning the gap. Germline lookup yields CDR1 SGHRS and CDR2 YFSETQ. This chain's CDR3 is CASSLGGRQETQYF. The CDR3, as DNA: TGCGCCAGCAGCTTGGGGGGGCGCCAAGAGACCCAGTACTTC.

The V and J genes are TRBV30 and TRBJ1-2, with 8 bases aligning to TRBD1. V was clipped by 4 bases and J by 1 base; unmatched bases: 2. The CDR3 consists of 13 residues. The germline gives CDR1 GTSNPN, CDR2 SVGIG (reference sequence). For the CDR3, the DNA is TGTGCCTGGACCGGACAGGGTAACTATGGCTACACCTTC. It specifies CAWTGQGNYGYTF.

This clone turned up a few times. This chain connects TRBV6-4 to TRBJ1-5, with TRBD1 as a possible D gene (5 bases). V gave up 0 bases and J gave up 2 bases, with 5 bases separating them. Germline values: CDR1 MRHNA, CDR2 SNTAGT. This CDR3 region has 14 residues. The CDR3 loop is CASSDSGGNQPQHF. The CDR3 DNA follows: TGTGCCAGCAGTGACTCAGGGGGCAATCAGCCCCAGCATTTT.

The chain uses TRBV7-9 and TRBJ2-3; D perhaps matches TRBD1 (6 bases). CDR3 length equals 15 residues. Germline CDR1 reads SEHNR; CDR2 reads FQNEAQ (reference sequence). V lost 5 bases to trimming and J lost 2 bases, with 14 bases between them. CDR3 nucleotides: TGTGCCAGCAGCGGGCGGACAGCTTTCACAGATACGCAGTATTTT. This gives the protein CASSGRTAFTDTQYF.

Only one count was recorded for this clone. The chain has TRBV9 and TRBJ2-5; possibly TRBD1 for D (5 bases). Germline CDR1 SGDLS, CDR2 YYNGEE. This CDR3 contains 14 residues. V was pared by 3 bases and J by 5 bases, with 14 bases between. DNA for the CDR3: TGTGCCAGCAGCGCAAGCAGGGTGGCGGAGACCCAGTACTTC. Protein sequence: CASSASRVAETQYF.

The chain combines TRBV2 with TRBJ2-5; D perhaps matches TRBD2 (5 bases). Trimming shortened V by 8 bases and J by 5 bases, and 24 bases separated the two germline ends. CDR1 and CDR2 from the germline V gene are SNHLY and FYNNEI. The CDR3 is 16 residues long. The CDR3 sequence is CASASLGRSRGETQYF. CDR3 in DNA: TGTGCCAGCGCATCCTTGGGTCGGTCCCGCGGGGAGACCCAGTACTTC.

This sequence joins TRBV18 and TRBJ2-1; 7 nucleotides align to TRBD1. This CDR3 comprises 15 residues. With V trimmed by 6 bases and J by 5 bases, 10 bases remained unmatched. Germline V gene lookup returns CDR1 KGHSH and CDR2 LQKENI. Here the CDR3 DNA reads TGTGCCAGCTCCCCGGGACAGCTGGGAAACAATGAGCAGTTCTTC. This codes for CASSPGQLGNNEQFF.

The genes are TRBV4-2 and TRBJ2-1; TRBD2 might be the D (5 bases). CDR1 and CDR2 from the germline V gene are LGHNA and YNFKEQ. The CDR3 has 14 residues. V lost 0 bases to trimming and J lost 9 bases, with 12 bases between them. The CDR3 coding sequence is TGTGCCAGCAGCCAAGAAGGCGGGCCCGTTGAGCAGTTCTTC. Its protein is CASSQEGGPVEQFF.